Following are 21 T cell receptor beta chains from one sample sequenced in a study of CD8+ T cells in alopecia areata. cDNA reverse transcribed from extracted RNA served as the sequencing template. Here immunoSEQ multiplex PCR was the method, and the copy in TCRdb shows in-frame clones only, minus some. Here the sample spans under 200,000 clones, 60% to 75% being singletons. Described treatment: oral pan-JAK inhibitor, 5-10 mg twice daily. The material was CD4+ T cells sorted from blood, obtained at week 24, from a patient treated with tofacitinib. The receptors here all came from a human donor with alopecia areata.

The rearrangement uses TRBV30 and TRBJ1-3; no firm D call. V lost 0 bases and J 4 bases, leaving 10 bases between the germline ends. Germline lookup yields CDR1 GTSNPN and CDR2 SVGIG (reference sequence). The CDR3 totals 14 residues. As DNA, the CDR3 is TGTGCCTGGAGTGTACTCGACTCGGGAAACACCATATATTTT. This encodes CAWSVLDSGNTIYF.

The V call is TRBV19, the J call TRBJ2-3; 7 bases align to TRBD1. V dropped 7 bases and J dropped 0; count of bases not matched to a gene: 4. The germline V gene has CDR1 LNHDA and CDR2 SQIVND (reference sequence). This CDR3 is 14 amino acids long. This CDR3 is CASKATGSTDTQYF. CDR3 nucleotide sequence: TGTGCCAGTAAGGCGACAGGGAGCACAGATACGCAGTATTTT. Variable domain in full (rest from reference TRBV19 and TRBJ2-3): DGGITQSPKYLFRKEGQNVTLSCEQNLNHDAMYWYRQDPGQGLRLIYYSQIVNDFQKGDIAEGYSVSREKKESFPLTVTSAQKNPTAFYLCASKATGSTDTQYFGPGTRLTVL.

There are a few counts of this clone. The CDR3 nucleotides read TGTGCCAGCAGCTTGGACCCAAATAACTATGGCTACACCTTC. Encoded protein: CASSLDPNNYGYTF. J is TRBJ1-2 and V is TRBV7-2; the D is unclear. Trimming left V 3 bases short and J 1 base short, with 9 bases between. CDR3 length equals 14 residues. Germline assignment: CDR1 SGHTA and CDR2 FQGNSA.

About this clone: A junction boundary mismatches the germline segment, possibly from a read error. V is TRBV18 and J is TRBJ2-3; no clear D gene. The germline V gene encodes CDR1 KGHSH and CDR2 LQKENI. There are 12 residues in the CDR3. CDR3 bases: TGTGCCAGCTCACCAAGCAGAGATACGCAGTATTTT. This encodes CASSPSRDTQYF.

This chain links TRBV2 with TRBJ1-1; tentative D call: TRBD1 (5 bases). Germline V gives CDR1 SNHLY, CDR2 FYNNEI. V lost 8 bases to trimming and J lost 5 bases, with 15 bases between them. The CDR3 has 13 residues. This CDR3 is CASAPGIGTEAFF. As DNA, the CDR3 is TGTGCCAGCGCCCCAGGGATCGGGACTGAAGCTTTCTTT.

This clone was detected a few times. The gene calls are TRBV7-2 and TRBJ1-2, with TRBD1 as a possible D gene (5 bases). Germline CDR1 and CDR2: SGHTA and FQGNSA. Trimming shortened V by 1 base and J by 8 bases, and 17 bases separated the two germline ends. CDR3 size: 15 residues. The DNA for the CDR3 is TGTGCCAGCAGCTTAGGCTCAGGGTGGGTTCAAGGCTACACCTTC. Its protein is CASSLGSGWVQGYTF.

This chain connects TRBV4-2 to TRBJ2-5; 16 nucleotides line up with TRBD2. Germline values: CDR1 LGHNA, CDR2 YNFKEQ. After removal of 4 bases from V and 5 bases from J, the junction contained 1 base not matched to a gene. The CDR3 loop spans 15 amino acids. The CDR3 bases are TGTGCCAGCAGCCCGGGACTAGCGGGGGGGGAGACCCAGTACTTC. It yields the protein CASSPGLAGGETQYF.

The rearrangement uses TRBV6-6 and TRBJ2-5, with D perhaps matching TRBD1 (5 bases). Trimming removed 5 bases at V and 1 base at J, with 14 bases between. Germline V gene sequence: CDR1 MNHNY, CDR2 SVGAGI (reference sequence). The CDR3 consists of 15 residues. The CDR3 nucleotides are TGTGCCAGCAGTCCTGCAGGGTTCCTCCAAGAGACCCAGTACTTC. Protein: CASSPAGFLQETQYF.

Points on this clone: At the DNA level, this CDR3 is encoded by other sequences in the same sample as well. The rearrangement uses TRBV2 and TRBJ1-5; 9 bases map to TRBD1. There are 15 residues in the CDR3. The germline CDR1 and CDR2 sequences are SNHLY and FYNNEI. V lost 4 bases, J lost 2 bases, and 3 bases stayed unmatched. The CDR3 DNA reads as TGTGCCAGCAGTGGGGACAGGGTGGGCAATCAGCCCCAGCATTTT. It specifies CASSGDRVGNQPQHF. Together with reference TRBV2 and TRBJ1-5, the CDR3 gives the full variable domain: EPEVTQTPSHQVTQMGQEVILRCVPISNHLYFYWYRQILGQKVEFLVSFYNNEISEKSEIFDDQFSVERPDGSNFTLKIRSTKLEDSAMYFCASSGDRVGNQPQHFGDGTRLSIL.

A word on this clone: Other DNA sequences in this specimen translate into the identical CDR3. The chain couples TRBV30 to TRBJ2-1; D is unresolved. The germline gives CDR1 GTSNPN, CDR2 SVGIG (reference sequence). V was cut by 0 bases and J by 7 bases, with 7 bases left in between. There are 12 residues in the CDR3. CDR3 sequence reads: CAWSVSGNEQFF. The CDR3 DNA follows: TGTGCCTGGAGTGTATCTGGGAATGAGCAGTTCTTC.

CDR3 sequence: CAWSSGTGIGQPQHF. CDR3 sequence (DNA): TGTGCCTGGAGCTCCGGGACAGGGATTGGTCAGCCCCAGCATTTT. The chain has TRBV30 and TRBJ1-5, with TRBD1 identical over 9 bases. Trimming at V came to 3 bases and at J to 6 bases, leaving 9 bases not matched to a gene. The germline V gene encodes CDR1 GTSNPN and CDR2 SVGIG (reference sequence). The CDR3 runs to 15 residues.

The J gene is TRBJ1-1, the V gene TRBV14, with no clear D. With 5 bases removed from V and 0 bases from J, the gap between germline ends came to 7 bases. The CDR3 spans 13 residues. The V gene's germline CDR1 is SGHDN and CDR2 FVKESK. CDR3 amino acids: CASSITVNTEAFF. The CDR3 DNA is TGTGCCAGCAGCATTACAGTGAACACTGAAGCTTTCTTT.

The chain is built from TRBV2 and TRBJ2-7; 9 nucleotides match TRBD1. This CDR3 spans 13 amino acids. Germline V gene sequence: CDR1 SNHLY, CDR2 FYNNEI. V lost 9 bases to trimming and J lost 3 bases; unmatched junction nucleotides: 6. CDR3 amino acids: CASAGTGYYEQYF. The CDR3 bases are TGTGCCAGTGCCGGGACAGGGTACTACGAGCAGTACTTC.

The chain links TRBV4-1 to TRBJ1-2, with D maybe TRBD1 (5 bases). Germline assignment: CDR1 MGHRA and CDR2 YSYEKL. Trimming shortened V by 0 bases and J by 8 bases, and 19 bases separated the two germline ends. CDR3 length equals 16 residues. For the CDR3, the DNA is TGCGCCAGCAGCCAAGATACCCGTGGGGGGTTCGGGGGCTACACCTTC. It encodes CASSQDTRGGFGGYTF.

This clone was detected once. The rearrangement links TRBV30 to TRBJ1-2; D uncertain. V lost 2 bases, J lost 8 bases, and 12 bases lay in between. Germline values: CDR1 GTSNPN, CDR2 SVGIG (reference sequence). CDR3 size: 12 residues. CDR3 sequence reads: CAWSIRVEGYTF. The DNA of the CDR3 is TGTGCCTGGAGTATTAGGGTTGAAGGCTACACCTTC. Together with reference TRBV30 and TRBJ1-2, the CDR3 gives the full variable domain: SQTIHQWPATLVQPVGSPLSLECTVEGTSNPNLYWYRQAAGRGLQLLFYSVGIGQISSEVPQNLSASRPQDRQFILSSKKLLLSDSGFYLCAWSIRVEGYTFGSGTRLTVV.

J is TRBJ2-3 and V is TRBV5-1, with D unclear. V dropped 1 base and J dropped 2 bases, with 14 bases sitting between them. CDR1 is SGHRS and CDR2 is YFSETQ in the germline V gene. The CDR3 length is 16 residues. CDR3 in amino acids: CASSLPTVVITDTQYF. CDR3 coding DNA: TGCGCCAGCAGCTTGCCCACAGTAGTTATCACAGATACGCAGTATTTT.

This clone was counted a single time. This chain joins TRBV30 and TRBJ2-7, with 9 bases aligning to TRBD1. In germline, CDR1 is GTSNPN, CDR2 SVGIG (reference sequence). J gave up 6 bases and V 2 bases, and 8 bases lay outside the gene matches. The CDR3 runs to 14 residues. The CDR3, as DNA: TGTGCCTGGAGTAGGGACAGGGCAACGGGCGAGCAGTACTTC. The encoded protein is CAWSRDRATGEQYF.

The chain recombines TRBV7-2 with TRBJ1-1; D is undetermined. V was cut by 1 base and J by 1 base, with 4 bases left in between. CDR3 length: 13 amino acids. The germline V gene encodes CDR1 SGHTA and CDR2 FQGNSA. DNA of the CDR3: TGTGCCAGCAGCTTAGTTGGGAACACTGAAGCTTTCTTT. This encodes CASSLVGNTEAFF.

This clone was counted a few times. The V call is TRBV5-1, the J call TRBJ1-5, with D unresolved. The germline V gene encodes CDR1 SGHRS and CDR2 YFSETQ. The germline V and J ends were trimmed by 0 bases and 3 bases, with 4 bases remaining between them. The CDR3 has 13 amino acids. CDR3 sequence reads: CASSLASNQPQHF. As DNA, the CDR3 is TGCGCCAGCAGCTTGGCCTCCAATCAGCCCCAGCATTTT. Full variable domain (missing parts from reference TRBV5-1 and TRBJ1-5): KAGVTQTPRYLIKTRGQQVTLSCSPISGHRSVSWYQQTPGQGLQFLFEYFSETQRNKGNFPGRFSGRQFSNSRSEMNVSTLELGDSALYLCASSLASNQPQHFGDGTRLSIL.

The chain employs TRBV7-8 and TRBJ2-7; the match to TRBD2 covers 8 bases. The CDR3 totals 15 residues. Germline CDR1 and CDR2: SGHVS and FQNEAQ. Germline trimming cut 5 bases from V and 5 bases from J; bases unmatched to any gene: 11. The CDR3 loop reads CASSPQAGVRDEQYF. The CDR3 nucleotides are TGTGCCAGCAGCCCTCAAGCGGGGGTAAGGGACGAGCAGTACTTC.

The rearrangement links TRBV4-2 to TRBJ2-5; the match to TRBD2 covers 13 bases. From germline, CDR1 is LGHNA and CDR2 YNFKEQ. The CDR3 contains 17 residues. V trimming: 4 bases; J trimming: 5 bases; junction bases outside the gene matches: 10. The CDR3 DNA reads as TGTGCCAGCAGCCTGGGACTAGCGGGGACTCTGTGGGAGACCCAGTACTTC. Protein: CASSLGLAGTLWETQYF.